Sequencing of this T cell receptor (beta chain) was carried out in a study of blood T cell repertoires in COVID-19. Clones were read by immunoSEQ multiplex PCR, and TCRdb kept only the in-frame ones, dropping some. The table lists about 78,000 clones, approximately 86% of them singletons. V was clipped by 3 bases and J by 0 bases, with 10 bases between them. The germline gives CDR1 SGDLS, CDR2 YYNGEE. The CDR3 contains 15 residues. This clone appeared a few times. This sequence joins TRBV9 and TRBJ2-1; TRBD2 might be the D (6 bases). Material: peripheral blood. This clonotype was sampled from a woman aged 55-69 years with acute or convalescent COVID-19. The CDR3 DNA sequence: TGTGCCAGCAGCGGCGGGACCGTCTCCTACAATGAGCAGTTCTTC. Translation: CASSGGTVSYNEQFF.